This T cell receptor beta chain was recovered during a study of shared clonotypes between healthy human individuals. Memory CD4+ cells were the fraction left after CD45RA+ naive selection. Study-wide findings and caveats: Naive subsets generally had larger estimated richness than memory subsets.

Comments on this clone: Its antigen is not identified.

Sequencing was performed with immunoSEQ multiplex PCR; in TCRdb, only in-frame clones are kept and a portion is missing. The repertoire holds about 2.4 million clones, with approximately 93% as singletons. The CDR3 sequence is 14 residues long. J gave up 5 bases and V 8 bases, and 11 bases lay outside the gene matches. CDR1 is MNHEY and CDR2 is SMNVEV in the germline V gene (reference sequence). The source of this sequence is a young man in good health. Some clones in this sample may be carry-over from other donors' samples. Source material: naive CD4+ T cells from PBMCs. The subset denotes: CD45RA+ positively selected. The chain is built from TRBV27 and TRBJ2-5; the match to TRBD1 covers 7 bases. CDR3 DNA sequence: TGTGCCAGCCGGCGACAGGGTCGCCTGGAGACCCAGTACTTC. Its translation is CASRRQGRLETQYF.